This T cell receptor beta chain stems from a study of multiple sclerosis patients with progressive multifocal leukoencephalopathy. Measured with immunoSEQ multiplex PCR; TCRdb has only the in-frame clones, and not every one. In the table there are some 30,000 clones, approximately 85% of which are singletons. This CDR3 is 16 amino acids long. V gave up 11 bases and J gave up 0 bases, with 20 bases separating them. From germline, CDR1 is SNHLY and CDR2 FYNNEI. Described time point: time of PML onset. Prior interferon beta treatment was universal, and the PML patients were all female. The V and J genes are TRBV2 and TRBJ1-5; unclear D gene. This receptor was taken from a woman in her thirties with progressive multifocal leukoencephalopathy. This material consisted of PBMCs, taken from a patient treated with natalizumab. In nucleotides, the CDR3 is TGTGCCCCAGGAATGATGGGGTCGGATAGCAATCAGCCCCAGCATTTT. It encodes CAPGMMGSDSNQPQHF. Variable domain in full (rest from reference TRBV2 and TRBJ1-5): EPEVTQTPSHQVTQMGQEVILRCVPISNHLYFYWYRQILGQKVEFLVSFYNNEISEKSEIFDDQFSVERPDGSNFTLKIRSTKLEDSAMYFCAPGMMGSDSNQPQHFGDGTRLSIL.